These 21 T cell receptor beta chains originate from one sample sequenced in a study of vaccination effects on CD4 cells after COVID-19. The antigens these receptors bind are not known. This table comes from immunoSEQ multiplex PCR, and its TCRdb copy is limited to in-frame clones, with some not included. The sample holds 65,000 to 90,000 clones, roughly four fifths seen once. When less than 13 days of culture had elapsed, CD4+ T cells were isolated. The cohort was immunized with two doses of either the BNT162b2 or mRNA-1273 vaccine. The input for sequencing was CD4+ T cells from PBMCs cultured without peptide, taken after COVID-19 vaccination. These receptors all come from a human donor who received a COVID-19 vaccine.

By share, this clone ranks as medium-sized. The chain recombines TRBV24-1 with TRBJ2-3, with 7 bases that match TRBD1. CDR1 and CDR2 from the germline V gene are KGHDR and SFDVKD. V gave up 3 bases and J gave up 4 bases; unmatched junction bases: 12. The CDR3 is 17 amino acids. This CDR3 is CATSDPGRGGVADTQYF. DNA of the CDR3: TGTGCCACCAGTGATCCCGGGCGAGGGGGCGTCGCAGATACGCAGTATTTT.

The V gene is TRBV21-1, the J gene TRBJ1-3. TRBV21-1 has pseudogene status. The CDR3 has 15 residues. The CDR3 sequence is CASSQHGFSGNTIYF. The CDR3 DNA reads TGTGCCAGCAGCCAACACGGGTTCTCTGGAAACACCATATATTTT.

The rearrangement joins TRBV9 to TRBJ1-2, with D perhaps matching TRBD1 (5 bases). Trimming removed 0 bases from V and 8 bases from J, with 11 bases in between. CDR1 is SGDLS, CDR2 YYNGEE, per germline. The CDR3 totals 13 residues. The CDR3 DNA sequence: TGTGCCAGCAGCGTAGGGGCAGGGTTCGGCTACACCTTC. Translation: CASSVGAGFGYTF.

The sample holds one count of this clone. The gene calls are TRBV11-2 and TRBJ1-2; 9 bases map to TRBD1. V dropped 4 bases and J dropped 6; count of bases not matched to a gene: 6. The CDR3 sequence is 14 residues long. The germline V gene has CDR1 SGHAT and CDR2 FQNNGV. For the CDR3, the DNA is TGTGCCAGCAGCTCCGCCGACAGGGGGAATGGCTACACCTTC. Encoded protein: CASSSADRGNGYTF.

The chain carries TRBV5-1 and TRBJ2-3, with D uncertain. The V end was cut by 2 bases, the J end by 6 bases, with 4 bases between. In germline, CDR1 is SGHRS, CDR2 YFSETQ. CDR3 size: 11 residues. This CDR3 is CASSFQDTQYF. The CDR3 nucleotides are TGCGCCAGCAGCTTTCAGGATACGCAGTATTTT.

The J gene is TRBJ2-7, the V gene TRBV4-1, with D possibly TRBD1 on 6 matching bases. V dropped 4 bases and J dropped 7 bases, with 14 bases sitting between them. There are 13 residues in the CDR3. The V gene's germline CDR1 is MGHRA and CDR2 YSYEKL. The CDR3 DNA reads TGCGCCAGCAGCCGGACCACAGGGCGAGAGCAGTACGTC. The encoded protein is CASSRTTGREQYV.

The chain is built from TRBV7-2 and TRBJ2-1; TRBD2 matches at 11 bases. Losses at the gene ends were 5 bases for V and 4 bases for J; bases not matched to a gene: 4. The CDR3 extends over 15 amino acids. Germline V gene sequence: CDR1 SGHTA, CDR2 FQGNSA. The CDR3 bases are TGTGCCAGCAGCCCGCGGACTAGCGGGTACAATGAGCAGTTCTTC. It specifies CASSPRTSGYNEQFF.

The table lists this clone with a count of one. The chain combines TRBV2 with TRBJ1-1; D might be TRBD1 (6 bases). Between the trimmed V and J ends, which lost 2 bases and 4 bases, there was a span of 8 bases. Germline lookup yields CDR1 SNHLY and CDR2 FYNNEI. The length of the CDR3 is 13 residues. CDR3 loop: CASSEWGRTEAFF. DNA for the CDR3: TGTGCCAGCAGTGAATGGGGGCGCACTGAAGCTTTCTTT.

This rearrangement joins TRBV2 to TRBJ2-7; no clear D gene. The length of the CDR3 is 12 residues. The germline CDR1 and CDR2 sequences are SNHLY and FYNNEI. Trimming took off 2 bases at V and 5 bases at J, with 7 bases between the two ends. The CDR3 sequence is CASSELGNEQYV. In DNA, the CDR3 is TGTGCCAGCAGTGAACTGGGAAACGAGCAGTACGTC.

This clone occurred once. The rearrangement links TRBV4-3 to TRBJ1-1, with D perhaps TRBD1 (5 bases). This CDR3 contains 15 residues. Trimming removed 1 base from V and 1 base from J, with 10 bases in between. Germline CDR1 reads LGHNA; CDR2 reads YSLEER. CDR3 DNA sequence: TGCGCCAGCAGCCAAGGTTCCGGGGGGAACACTGAAGCTTTCTTT. Protein sequence: CASSQGSGGNTEAFF.

There are a few counts of this clone. J is TRBJ1-4 and V is TRBV4-1; 10 positions agree with TRBD1. The V gene's germline CDR1 is MGHRA and CDR2 YSYEKL. The CDR3 contains 15 residues. Unmatched junction bases numbered 1, after V lost 1 base and J lost 5 bases. CDR3 DNA: TGCGCCAGCAGCCAAGTGGGACAGGGGAATGAAAAACTGTTTTTT. Translated, it gives CASSQVGQGNEKLFF.

The V and J genes are TRBV27 and TRBJ1-1, with 7 bases that match TRBD1. CDR1 MNHEY and CDR2 SMNVEV come from the germline V gene (reference sequence). The CDR3 runs 15 residues. Losses at the gene ends were 3 bases for V and 0 bases for J; bases not matched to a gene: 4. CDR3 sequence (DNA): TGTGCCAGCAGTTTGGGCAGGGGGATGAACACTGAAGCTTTCTTT. Protein sequence: CASSLGRGMNTEAFF.

V and J are TRBV5-1 and TRBJ1-1; 9 bases are a match to TRBD1. V shed 3 bases, J shed 1 base, and the junction held 1 base outside the gene matches. The germline CDR1 and CDR2 sequences are SGHRS and YFSETQ. The CDR3 has 14 amino acids. CDR3 in amino acids: CASSWGQGNTEAFF. In DNA, the CDR3 is TGCGCCAGCAGCTGGGGACAGGGGAACACTGAAGCTTTCTTT. The full variable domain, its missing parts supplied by reference TRBV5-1 and TRBJ1-1, is KAGVTQTPRYLIKTRGQQVTLSCSPISGHRSVSWYQQTPGQGLQFLFEYFSETQRNKGNFPGRFSGRQFSNSRSEMNVSTLELGDSALYLCASSWGQGNTEAFFGQGTRLTVV.

The chain recombines TRBV19 with TRBJ2-4, with 7 nucleotides matching TRBD1. The V segment lost 4 bases and the J segment 7 bases; nucleotides outside the gene matches: 7. The CDR3 is 14 amino acids. Germline CDR1 and CDR2: LNHDA and SQIVND (reference sequence). This chain's CDR3 is CASSTGTDGNIQYF. In nucleotides, the CDR3 is TGTGCCAGTAGTACAGGGACAGATGGGAACATTCAGTACTTC.

This clone was detected a few times. The chain combines TRBV5-4 with TRBJ1-5; 8 nucleotides align to TRBD1. Germline CDR1 reads SGHNT; CDR2 reads YYREEE (reference sequence). Trimming took 3 bases from V and 3 from J; bases not matched to a gene: 2. The CDR3 sequence is 14 residues long. The CDR3 region has the DNA TGTGCCAGCAGCTCGGACAGGGCCAATCAGCCCCAGCATTTT. Translated: CASSSDRANQPQHF.

The rearrangement uses TRBV2 and TRBJ1-5; D ambiguous. Per the germline V gene, CDR1 is SNHLY and CDR2 is FYNNEI. This CDR3 is 14 amino acids long. V was trimmed by 2 bases and J by 5 bases, leaving 10 bases between them. The CDR3 loop reads CASSESAGYQPQHF. The CDR3 coding sequence is TGTGCCAGCAGTGAATCAGCCGGGTATCAGCCCCAGCATTTT.

The rearrangement links TRBV2 to TRBJ1-1; tentatively, D is TRBD1 (6 bases). The V and J ends lost 4 bases and 1 base respectively, with 13 bases between them. This CDR3 has 15 amino acids. Germline V gene data show CDR1 as SNHLY and CDR2 as FYNNEI. CDR3 in amino acids: CASSASGQSNTEAFF. The CDR3 DNA reads TGTGCCAGCAGTGCATCGGGACAATCGAACACTGAAGCTTTCTTT.

The chain recombines TRBV19 with TRBJ1-4, with D perhaps TRBD1 (5 bases). V was cut by 9 bases and J by 6 bases, with 20 bases left in between. Germline V gene lookup returns CDR1 LNHDA and CDR2 SQIVND (reference sequence). CDR3 size: 15 residues. The chain's CDR3 is CASRQSPGGDEKLFF. CDR3 DNA: TGTGCCAGCAGGCAATCGCCGGGGGGGGATGAAAAACTGTTTTTT.

This chain uses TRBV6-1 with TRBJ2-5; TRBD2 agrees at 7 bases. J lost 4 bases, V lost 3 bases, and 8 bases had no gene match. The CDR3 covers 15 residues. CDR1 and CDR2 from the germline V gene are MNHNS and SASEGT. The CDR3 coding sequence is TGTGCCAGCAGTGATGGGGGGGGGTTTCCAGAGACCCAGTACTTC. Protein sequence: CASSDGGGFPETQYF.

This clone was recorded only once. V is TRBV6-5 and J is TRBJ2-3; tentatively, D is TRBD2 (6 bases). Between the trimmed V and J ends, which lost 3 bases and 0 bases, there was a span of 13 bases. The CDR3 runs 16 residues. Germline V CDR1 and CDR2: MNHEY, SVGAGI. The CDR3 region is CASSYAGGTSTDTQYF. DNA of the CDR3: TGTGCCAGCAGTTATGCCGGGGGAACTAGCACAGATACGCAGTATTTT.

This chain links TRBV27 with TRBJ1-5, with D tentatively TRBD1 (5 bases). Germline V gene sequence: CDR1 MNHEY, CDR2 SMNVEV (reference sequence). The CDR3 runs to 14 residues. Trimming pared 6 bases from V and 4 bases from J, leaving 13 bases between. CDR3 coding DNA: TGTGCCAGCAGCATCCAGGCAGGGAATCAGCCCCAGCATTTT. Its protein is CASSIQAGNQPQHF.